This T cell receptor (beta chain) was obtained from a study of blood T cell repertoires in COVID-19 (dated by TCRdb to 2020 to 2022). In terms of the full investigation: The collaborator samples originated in the United States, Italy and Spain and spanned the acute and convalescent phases of COVID-19. The prospective study material was composed of cDNA or gDNA derived from T cells, B-cell-depleted T cells, or PBMCs. The dataset comprised deeply sampled blood TCRbeta repertoires from subjects exposed to, actively infected with, or recovered from COVID-19. The repertoires were released in a freely available public database intended as a resource for research on the immune response to SARS-CoV-2. The samples were drawn from two sources: the first 160 participants of the ongoing ImmuneRACE study, and 950 to 1,500 subjects contributed by 6 global collaborators. The sample metadata nearly always contained a de-identified subject ID, COVID-19 status, age in years and sex. HLA class I and class II types, where available, came from metadata supplied by the sample provider rather than from assay-based typing. Results the study describes overall, beyond this receptor: The amount of clinical and demographic metadata varied by source and participant and was provided uncurated.

At one collaborating source in Seattle, patients were enrolled during active infection and were followed longitudinally through the course of disease. Whole blood was collected in K2EDTA tubes by collaborating institutions according to the institutions' own protocols. For TCRbeta analysis, collaborators shipped samples in one of three forms: frozen whole blood, isolated PBMCs, or DNA extracted from either of those sample types. With regard to this clone: There is no known antigen for this receptor. Nothing much larger sits one base from this clone, and base qualities are not available.

TCRbeta CDR3 regions were amplified from genomic DNA using the immunoSEQ Assay, a bias-controlled multiplex PCR. The paper's data handling went like this. Within the assay, amplification of reference gene primers was used to estimate how many nucleated cells each sample contained. To quantify the absolute abundance of each unique TCRbeta CDR3 rearrangement, sequence reads were collapsed and filtered. For each sample, productive Simpson clonality was calculated as the square root of Simpson's diversity index over productive rearrangements. This is the immuneACCESS table as TCRdb keeps it, with only in-frame sequences that have V and J called. A part of the clones is gone; compared with another copy, unresolved V genes explain less than half, and the rest is unexplained. For V, J and clone size, that table is used; D and trimming come from the DNA. The table for this sample lists roughly 62,000 clones; around 80% of them were counted only once. The ten largest clones take up about 10% of the sample.

V was cut back by 1 base and J by 2 bases, leaving a gap of 9 bases between them. The CDR3, from cysteine to phenylalanine, totals 15 residues. The CDR3 DNA has 45 bases and is translated from base 1. The germline V gene encodes CDR1 SGHTA and CDR2 FQGNSA. The sequence came from a man aged 25-40 years with COVID-19, enrolled during active disease. This chain joins TRBV7-2 to TRBJ1-3; confidence is insufficient to name the D gene. The sample consisted of peripheral blood. The nucleotide sequence is TGTGCCAGCAGCTTAGTCAGGCTGCCTGGAAACACCATATATTTT. Protein translation: CASSLVRLPGNTIYF.